This TCR beta chain was retrieved from a study of shared clonotypes between healthy human individuals (dated by TCRdb to 2020 to 2022). Regarding the complete study: The cohort comprised two women and a few men aged 18 to 49 years. Per donor, three plates each were used for CD4 naive and CD4 memory, two for CD8 naive, and one for CD8 memory. Blood TCR repertoires of five healthy adults were deeply sequenced to estimate repertoire size and the extent of clonotype sharing between individuals. Libraries were prepared and TCR repertoires were sequenced by different laboratories using diverse techniques, in order to increase sequencing depth and limit assay-specific biases. Per donor, leukapheresis produced somewhere between about 0.85 and 10 billion PBMCs.

Note on this clone: It has no known antigen specificity. No much larger clone exists at a distance of one base, and base qualities are not known.

TCR CDR3 regions were amplified from genomic DNA by multiplex PCR using the deep immunoSEQ assay. Extracted genomic DNA from each cell subset was spread evenly across all wells of several immunoSEQ 96-well plates, with each plate serving as a replicate. For sorted subsets, 200 to 250 ng genomic DNA, equal to about 30,000 T cell genomes, was loaded into each replicate PCR. Purified libraries were measured with a Qubit 3.0 fluorometer, size-checked on a Bioanalyzer 2100, and measured again with the KAPA Library Quantification kit. Every immunoSEQ 96-well plate was sequenced on a separate single-read 150-cycle Illumina NextSeq 550 flow cell. In the paper's pipeline: Because only junctional sequences without quality scores were contained in the immunoSEQ output, filtering matching that applied to full-length reads could not be performed. To assign V/J genes and CDR3, sequences were annotated against IMGT germline references using PyIR, a Python wrapper for IgBLAST v1.9. Reads were removed for weak V/J assignments (E-value above 1e-6), missing CDR3, stop codons, out-of-frame junctions, or ambiguous translated residues. A V3J clonotype was defined by an identical inferred V gene, J gene, and CDR3 amino acid sequence. Percentage overlap between repertoires was calculated by dividing the number of shared unique clonotypes by the size of the smaller repertoire. Three approaches were used to assess repertoire richness: RTK rarefaction, the Chao1 estimator, and Recon v2.1 estimates of unobserved clonotypes. Generation probabilities for all TCRbeta clonotypes obtained by the gDNA method from a handful of donors were computed using OLGA. Here the immuneACCESS table is served through TCRdb, limited to in-frame sequences with V and J called. Missing clones are a known gap in these copies; in checked studies unresolved V genes cover under half, and the rest lacks a known reason. The DNA was the basis for D and trimming; V, J and clone size are from that table. The sample has fewer than 1.8 million clones on record, 98% of them singletons. The top ten clones comprise around 0.38% of the sample.

CDR1 and CDR2, looked up from the germline V gene, are SNHLY and FYNNEI. The CDR3 numbers 16 residues from cysteine through phenylalanine. Only CDR3 DNA remains: 48 bases, in frame from the first base. V and J lose 3 bases and 9 bases, and a span of 21 bases separates them. Broad study findings and their caveats: Sampling was limited to blood, and TCR repertoires in tissue likely differ from TCR repertoires in blood. Across four donors, around 5% of naive CD4, 3.5% of naive CD8, under 2.5% of memory CD4, and 0.4% of memory CD8 clonotypes were shared. Estimated clonotype richness was generally larger for naive than for memory subsets. Even with the large sequencing depth, rarefaction of the sorted-subset datasets indicated that sequencing was incomplete. The small number of donors limited the genetic and exposure-history diversity represented. Pairwise subsampling led to the expectation that sequencing depth would affect the degree of clonotype sharing among donors. Compared with non-shared clonotypes, the clonotypes found in all four sorted-subset donors had higher generation probabilities.

Healthy HIV-negative adults with no recently reported acute infections or vaccinations were included as donors. All donors were Caucasian adults living in Nashville, Tennessee, USA. CD4+ T cells were enriched by magnetic negative selection, after which naive cells were positively selected on CD45RA and the negative fraction was taken as the memory subset. Blood was collected by leukapheresis, and PBMCs were isolated by Ficoll-Histopaque density gradient centrifugation and then cryopreserved in liquid nitrogen vapor phase. Analytical flow cytometry was used to check the purity and quantity of each magnetically sorted T cell population. Genomic DNA was isolated from every sorted fraction and measured by UV absorbance on a Nanodrop 2000c.

Input material: naive CD4+ T cells sorted from blood. The sample's cell subset or site label, in plain terms: CD45RA+ positively selected. The receptor comes from a man younger than 40 in good health. The V and J genes are TRBV2 and TRBJ1-5; the D region possibly corresponds to TRBD1 (5 bases align). The DNA reads TGTGCCAGCAGTGAGTATAGTGGGACTCGGTTAATGCCCCAGCATTTT. This gives the protein CASSEYSGTRLMPQHF.